The 30 T cell receptor beta chains below were found in one sample sequenced in a study of T-cell memory formation after mild COVID-19. Each CDR3 protein gets one entry after TCRdb re-called the 5' RACE reads with MiXCR. Among fewer than 650,000 distinct CDR3 sequences listed, roughly 22% were seen once. Sequenced input: PBMCs or a T cell subset sorted from them (not recorded which). Receptors originate from an adult woman who had mild COVID-19 (a few samples of this study predate the infection). Cell type and time point are not known.

The chain has TRBV7-3 and TRBJ1-2; unclear D gene. V was pared by 0 bases and J by 8 bases, with 16 bases between. The V gene's germline CDR1 is SGHTA and CDR2 FQGTGA. The CDR3 totals 15 residues. The DNA for the CDR3 is TGTGCCAGCAGCTTAACGGACGTTGGTTTGGGGGGCTACACCTTC. It codes for CASSLTDVGLGGYTF.

The sample holds a few counts of this clonotype. J is TRBJ1-4 and V is TRBV7-9; the D is unclear. V lost 1 base, J lost 0 bases, and 9 bases lay in between. The CDR3 sequence is 16 residues long. Per the germline V gene, CDR1 is SEHNR and CDR2 is FQNEAQ (reference sequence). CDR3 protein: CASSLVWEATNEKLFF. DNA for the CDR3: TGTGCCAGCAGCTTAGTTTGGGAAGCAACTAATGAAAAACTGTTTTTT.

The chain uses TRBV20-1 and TRBJ2-5; 14 positions match TRBD2. Trimming cost V 0 bases and J 4 bases; bases outside gene matches: 7. Germline V CDR1 and CDR2: DFQATT, SNEGSKA (reference sequence). The length of the CDR3 is 17 residues. CDR3 coding DNA: TGCAGTGCTAGAGATGCCGGACTAGCGGGGGGACTAGAGACCCAGTACTTC. Its protein product is CSARDAGLAGGLETQYF.

This sequence joins TRBV6-1 and TRBJ2-7; 8 bases line up with TRBD1. The CDR3 has 15 amino acids. Trimming at V came to 6 bases and at J to 4 bases, leaving 11 bases not matched to a gene. The V gene's germline CDR1 is MNHNS and CDR2 SASEGT. This CDR3 is CASRLTGTGAYEQYF. The CDR3 DNA is TGTGCCAGCAGGCTAACCGGGACAGGAGCATACGAGCAGTACTTC.

V gene TRBV5-1 combines with J gene TRBJ2-3, with D perhaps matching TRBD2 (6 bases). V gave up 5 bases and J gave up 0 bases, with 13 bases separating them. In germline, CDR1 is SGHRS, CDR2 YFSETQ. The CDR3 totals 15 residues. CDR3 nucleotides: TGCGCCAGCAGGATGGGGACTGCCAGCACAGATACGCAGTATTTT. Translation gives CASRMGTASTDTQYF.

This chain connects TRBV24-1 to TRBJ2-1; 9 positions agree with TRBD2. Germline CDR1 is KGHDR and CDR2 is SFDVKD. V lost 6 bases to trimming and J lost 5 bases; unmatched junction nucleotides: 4. The CDR3 spans 14 residues. The CDR3 DNA sequence: TGTGCCACCAGTTTGCGGGAGGGTAACAATGAGCAGTTCTTC. Translated: CATSLREGNNEQFF.

This chain links TRBV27 with TRBJ2-1; 10 bases are a match to TRBD1. The CDR3 loop spans 14 amino acids. V dropped 6 bases and J dropped 8; count of bases not matched to a gene: 7. The germline V gene has CDR1 MNHEY and CDR2 SMNVEV (reference sequence). CDR3: CASSMTGGKDEQFF. The CDR3 DNA sequence: TGTGCCAGCAGCATGACAGGGGGCAAGGATGAGCAGTTCTTC.

Ten or more counts support this clonotype. The chain employs TRBV7-8 and TRBJ2-1, with unresolved D. Deletions cut 5 bases from V and 0 bases from J, with 17 bases between. In germline, CDR1 is SGHVS, CDR2 FQNEAQ. This CDR3 has 17 amino acids. The CDR3 sequence: CASSDSIGRRSYNEQFF. DNA for the CDR3: TGTGCCAGCAGCGATTCAATAGGGCGGCGCTCCTACAATGAGCAGTTCTTC.

The rearrangement links TRBV24-1 to TRBJ2-3; D is perhaps TRBD1 (6 bases). The germline gives CDR1 KGHDR, CDR2 SFDVKD. The CDR3 is made up of 16 amino acids. Trimming shortened V by 3 bases and J by 8 bases, and 20 bases separated the two germline ends. The CDR3: CATSDNRAPLLGTQYF. The CDR3 bases are TGTGCCACCAGTGATAACAGGGCCCCCCTATTGGGTACGCAGTATTTT.

The table lists this clonotype with a few counts. This chain joins TRBV7-9 and TRBJ1-5; a weak D match, TRBD1 (5 bases). Trimming took 4 bases from V and 4 from J, leaving 8 bases between them. CDR3 length: 13 residues. CDR1 SEHNR and CDR2 FQNEAQ come from the germline V gene (reference sequence). CDR3 sequence: CASSWDLNQPQHF. The CDR3 region has the DNA TGTGCCAGCAGCTGGGACCTAAATCAGCCCCAGCATTTT.

The chain carries TRBV5-5 and TRBJ2-7, with D perhaps TRBD1 (5 bases). The ends were cut back, 2 bases at V and 0 bases at J, with 12 bases in the middle. The CDR3 totals 15 residues. Germline V CDR1 and CDR2: SGHKS, YYEKEE (reference sequence). CDR3 sequence: CASSFIGHSSYEQYF. CDR3 sequence (DNA): TGTGCCAGCAGCTTTATCGGACACAGCTCCTACGAGCAGTACTTC.

This rearrangement joins TRBV12-3 or TRBV12-4 to TRBJ2-3; 10 bases line up with TRBD2. The CDR3 length is 16 residues. Trimming cost V 7 bases and J 1 base; bases outside gene matches: 8. DNA of the CDR3: TGTGCCAGCATAAAAGCGGGAGGGTTTGGCACAGATACGCAGTATTTT. Translating it yields CASIKAGGFGTDTQYF.

This clonotype was recorded many times. The rearrangement links TRBV12-3 or TRBV12-4 to TRBJ2-3, with D possibly matching TRBD2 (6 bases). This CDR3 is 12 amino acids long. Trimming took off 3 bases at V and 7 bases at J, with 8 bases between the two ends. The CDR3 loop is CASSFGGNTQYF. For the CDR3, the DNA is TGTGCCAGCAGTTTTGGAGGGAATACGCAGTATTTT.

The V and J genes are TRBV14 and TRBJ2-2; 9 positions agree with TRBD1. The J segment lost 3 bases and the V segment lost 6 bases, leaving 5 bases of the junction unmatched. This CDR3 spans 15 amino acids. From germline, CDR1 is SGHDN and CDR2 FVKESK. The CDR3 sequence is CASRATGGDTGELFF. In nucleotides, the CDR3 is TGTGCCAGCAGAGCTACAGGGGGCGACACCGGGGAGCTGTTTTTT. The full variable domain, in which reference TRBV14 and TRBJ2-2 provide the parts outside the CDR3, is EAGVTQFPSHSVIEKGQTVTLRCDPISGHDNLYWYRRVMGKEIKFLLHFVKESKQDESGMPNNRFLAERTGGTYSTLKVQPAELEDSGVYFCASRATGGDTGELFFGEGSRLTVL.

This clonotype was counted ten times or more. V gene TRBV19 combines with J gene TRBJ2-3; D not certain. V was trimmed by 6 bases and J by 1 base, leaving 8 bases between them. Germline V gives CDR1 LNHDA, CDR2 SQIVND (reference sequence). The CDR3 loop spans 13 amino acids. CDR3 coding DNA: TGTGCCAGTAGCGGTTTTCGCACAGATACGCAGTATTTT. Its translation: CASSGFRTDTQYF.

This clonotype showed up just a few times. The genes are TRBV5-1 and TRBJ1-5; D gene uncertain. The CDR3 spans 13 residues. V was pared by 0 bases and J by 13 bases, with 14 bases between. In germline, CDR1 is SGHRS, CDR2 YFSETQ. The CDR3 DNA reads TGCGCCAGCAGCTTGGATTCGACCGGCCATCAGCATTTT. This codes for CASSLDSTGHQHF.

This clonotype was observed a few times. This chain joins TRBV30 and TRBJ1-1, with no clear D. V lost 0 bases, J lost 12 bases, and 14 bases lay in between. The CDR3 length is 12 residues. CDR1 is GTSNPN, CDR2 SVGIG, per germline (reference sequence). This CDR3 is CAWSVWFSRTFF. The CDR3 DNA sequence: TGTGCCTGGAGTGTATGGTTTTCCCGAACTTTCTTT.

This chain uses TRBV12-3 or TRBV12-4 with TRBJ1-5, with D possibly being TRBD1 (5 bases). This CDR3 is built from 19 residues. The V and J ends lost 6 bases and 0 bases respectively, with 24 bases between them. CDR3 sequence reads: CASSPTGPTLKHSNQPQHF. The CDR3 coding sequence is TGTGCCAGCAGCCCGACGGGACCCACTCTCAAACATAGCAATCAGCCCCAGCATTTT.

J is TRBJ2-7 and V is TRBV9; 8 bases agree with TRBD1. V shed 4 bases, J shed 2 bases, and the junction held 11 bases outside the gene matches. The CDR3 length is 16 residues. CDR1 is SGDLS, CDR2 YYNGEE, per germline. The CDR3 protein is CASSLQPTGGPYEQYF. Here the CDR3 DNA reads TGTGCCAGCAGCCTACAACCCACAGGGGGACCCTACGAGCAGTACTTC.

This clonotype has at least ten counts. The chain links TRBV28 to TRBJ2-3; D is unresolved. The CDR3 is 15 residues long. The germline V gene encodes CDR1 MDHEN and CDR2 SYDVKM. Between the trimmed V and J ends, which lost 2 bases and 3 bases, there was a span of 12 bases. CDR3 DNA sequence: TGTGCCAGCAGTTTACCATCTAGGCTTACAGATACGCAGTATTTT. Its protein product is CASSLPSRLTDTQYF.

The V gene is TRBV25-1, the J gene TRBJ1-1, with TRBD1 identical over 8 bases. The CDR3 is 17 amino acids. The V gene's germline CDR1 is MGHDK and CDR2 SYGVNS. V was pared by 1 base and J by 3 bases, with 10 bases of the junction left unmatched. The CDR3 loop is CASSEWGRGLGDTEAFF. CDR3 DNA sequence: TGTGCCAGCAGTGAATGGGGCAGGGGGCTTGGGGACACTGAAGCTTTCTTT.

The table lists this clonotype with a few counts. This chain links TRBV3-1 with TRBJ2-3; the D gene is possibly TRBD2 (5 bases). Trimming took 4 bases from V and 3 from J, leaving 14 bases between them. This CDR3 spans 15 amino acids. Germline CDR1 and CDR2: LGHDT and YNNKEL (reference sequence). In nucleotides, the CDR3 is TGTGCCAGCAGCCTGTCGGGGTTCGGTACAGATACGCAGTATTTT. This sequence encodes CASSLSGFGTDTQYF.

The chain couples TRBV6-2 or TRBV6-3 to TRBJ2-5; D is possibly TRBD2 (5 bases). The CDR3 is 12 amino acids. From germline, CDR1 is MNHEY and CDR2 SVGEGT. V shed 4 bases and J shed 3 bases, with 6 bases lying between them. The CDR3 protein is CASSWREETQYF. In nucleotides, the CDR3 is TGTGCCAGCAGTTGGCGGGAAGAGACCCAGTACTTC.

This clonotype was seen a handful of times. V gene TRBV20-1 combines with J gene TRBJ2-7; D is perhaps TRBD1 (5 bases). V lost 5 bases to trimming and J lost 0 bases, with 20 bases between them. The CDR3 loop spans 16 amino acids. The germline CDR1 and CDR2 sequences are DFQATT and SNEGSKA (reference sequence). The CDR3 nucleotides read TGCAGTGCTGGCGACGCCTTAGACAGTGCCTCCTACGAGCAGTACTTC. This translates into CSAGDALDSASYEQYF.

V usage is TRBV7-9 and J usage is TRBJ2-1; 10 nucleotides match TRBD2. The CDR3 is made up of 18 amino acids. With 0 bases clipped from V and 0 bases from J, the junction kept 5 bases outside the gene matches. From germline, CDR1 is SEHNR and CDR2 FQNEAQ (reference sequence). The chain's CDR3 is CASSLAGGLAVSYNEQFF. CDR3 in DNA: TGTGCCAGCAGCTTAGCCGGAGGACTAGCGGTCTCCTACAATGAGCAGTTCTTC.

There are a few counts of this clonotype. The V gene is TRBV9, the J gene TRBJ2-7; 9 bases line up with TRBD1. V was clipped by 0 bases and J by 2 bases; unmatched bases: 3. Per germline, CDR1 SGDLS and CDR2 YYNGEE. The CDR3 sequence is 15 residues long. The CDR3, as DNA: TGTGCCAGCAGCGTAGAAGGACAGGGGACCTACGAGCAGTACTTC. This codes for CASSVEGQGTYEQYF.

This clonotype was seen a few times. J is TRBJ2-3 and V is TRBV27; no clear D gene. The germline CDR1 and CDR2 sequences are MNHEY and SMNVEV (reference sequence). CDR3 size: 12 residues. Trimming left V 0 bases short and J 13 bases short, with 11 bases between. CDR3 sequence: CASSLSTQTEYF. As DNA, the CDR3 is TGTGCCAGCAGTTTATCGACTCAAACTGAGTATTTT.

J is TRBJ1-1 and V is TRBV12-3 or TRBV12-4; D is unresolved. V shed 5 bases and J shed 0 bases, with 13 bases lying between them. This CDR3 is built from 15 residues. CDR3 DNA: TGTGCCAGCAGTCGCCAAGCCGGTATGAACACTGAAGCTTTCTTT. It codes for CASSRQAGMNTEAFF.

This chain joins TRBV7-9 and TRBJ2-2, with D possibly being TRBD2 (5 bases). Germline V lookup: CDR1 SEHNR, CDR2 FQNEAQ (reference sequence). V lost 0 bases and J 0 bases, leaving 11 bases between the germline ends. The CDR3 runs 17 residues. DNA for the CDR3: TGTGCCAGCAGCTTAGCATTGACGGACTCGAACACCGGGGAGCTGTTTTTT. It translates to CASSLALTDSNTGELFF.

This chain uses TRBV6-5 with TRBJ2-4; 7 nucleotides agree with TRBD2. The CDR3 totals 16 residues. Germline V lookup: CDR1 MNHEY, CDR2 SVGAGI. V dropped 2 bases and J dropped 4; count of bases not matched to a gene: 8. This CDR3 reads CASSYRAGAYKNIQYF. CDR3 nucleotides: TGTGCCAGCAGTTACAGGGCGGGAGCTTATAAAAACATTCAGTACTTC.